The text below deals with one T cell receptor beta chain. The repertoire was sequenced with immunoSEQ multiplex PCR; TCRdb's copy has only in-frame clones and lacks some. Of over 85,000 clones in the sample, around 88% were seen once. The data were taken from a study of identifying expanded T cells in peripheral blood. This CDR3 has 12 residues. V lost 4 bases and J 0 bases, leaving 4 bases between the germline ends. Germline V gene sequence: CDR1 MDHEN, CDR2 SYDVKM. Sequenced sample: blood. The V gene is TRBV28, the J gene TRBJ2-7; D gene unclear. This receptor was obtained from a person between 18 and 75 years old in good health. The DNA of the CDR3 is TGTGCCAGCAGTTCAAGCTCCTACGAGCAGTACTTC. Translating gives CASSSSSYEQYF. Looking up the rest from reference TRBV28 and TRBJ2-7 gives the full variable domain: DVKVTQSSRYLVKRTGEKVFLECVQDMDHENMFWYRQDPGLGLRLIYFSYDVKMKEKGDIPEGYSVSREKKERFSLILESASTNQTSMYLCASSSSSYEQYFGPGTRLTVT.